A selection of T cell receptor beta chains follows, all from one sample in a study of T cell responses to AZD1222 COVID-19 vaccine. Assay: immunoSEQ multiplex PCR; the TCRdb copy retains only in-frame clones and omits some. The sample carries some 99,000 clones, 88% recorded once. This specimen was peripheral blood, taken 28 days after the second AZD1222 dose. All receptors come from an adult who received the AZD1222 COVID-19 vaccine. Each CDR3 is given with its conserved first and last residue. D genes are given only for firm matches. The size entry is marked missing in some rows and otherwise reads once, few, many or a size class.

J,V,D,size,DNA,CDR3
TRBJ2-4,TRBV6-1,.,.,TGTGCCAGCAGTGAACATCAGGGAACGGCTCTTATTCAGTACTTC,CASSEHQGTALIQYF
TRBJ2-7,TRBV11-2,TRBD2,.,TGTGCCAGCAGCCTCACTAGCGGGGGGGCCTACGAGCAGTACTTC,CASSLTSGGAYEQYF
TRBJ2-1,TRBV27,.,.,TGTGCCAGCAGCCGTCCCGGGACTCGGTACAATGAGCAGTTCTTC,CASSRPGTRYNEQFF
TRBJ1-2,TRBV27,.,.,TGTGCCAGCAGTGGTGGGTTCGGCTACACCTTC,CASSGGFGYTF
TRBJ2-5,TRBV4-1,TRBD2,.,TGCGCCAGCAGCCAAGATAGCGGGCTGGTAGAGACCCAGTACTTC,CASSQDSGLVETQYF
TRBJ1-3,TRBV7-9,.,once,TGTGCCAGCAGCTTTTTCGGGGGTTCCGAAAACACCATATATTTT,CASSFFGGSENTIYF
TRBJ1-4,TRBV27,.,.,TGTGCCAGCAGACGAATGGTAGCAACTAATGAAAAACTGTTTTTT,CASRRMVATNEKLFF
TRBJ2-2,TRBV11-3,TRBD2,.,TGTGCCAGCAGCTCTAGCGGGACGAACACCGGGGAGCTGTTTTTT,CASSSSGTNTGELFF
TRBJ2-7,TRBV28,.,.,TGTGCCAGCGCACCCCCAGGCGGCTCCGAGCAGTACTTC,CASAPPGGSEQYF
TRBJ2-5,TRBV12-1,.,once,TGTGCCAGCAGCTTTGGGCCGCTCCAAGAGACCCAGTACTTC,CASSFGPLQETQYF
TRBJ2-1,TRBV10-2,TRBD2,few,TGCGCCAGCAGCGTTGGGACTAGCGGGAGAAATGAGCAGTTCTTC,CASSVGTSGRNEQFF
TRBJ1-5,TRBV5-5,.,.,TGTGCCAGCAGCTTGCAAGTTACGAGCAATCAGCCCCAGCATTTT,CASSLQVTSNQPQHF
TRBJ1-1,TRBV2,TRBD1,.,TGTGCCAGCAAAGACCAAACAGGGGGTCCTTTGTACACTGAAGCTTTCTTT,CASKDQTGGPLYTEAFF
TRBJ2-1,TRBV28,.,.,TGTGCCAGCAGTTTAAAGGCGGGGCGCCAGGATGAGCAGTTCTTC,CASSLKAGRQDEQFF
TRBJ1-1,TRBV4-1,.,few,TGCGCCAGCAGCCAAGGGTCTCTACGCGGGACCGAACGGGGCTTGAACACTGAAGCTTTCTTT,CASSQGSLRGTERGLNTEAFF
TRBJ2-3,TRBV30,.,.,TGTGCCTGGAGTGTAAAAGTAGGCAGTTCCACAGATACGCAGTATTTT,CAWSVKVGSSTDTQYF
TRBJ1-2,TRBV6-5,TRBD1,.,TGTGCCAGCAGAGCTCAGGGGGCAAGCTATGGCTACACCTTC,CASRAQGASYGYTF
TRBJ2-1,TRBV16,.,few,TGTGCCAGCAGCCAGGAGAGTGGAGCCGGAAATGAGCAGTTCTTC,CASSQESGAGNEQFF
TRBJ1-3,TRBV30,.,.,TGTGCCTGGACCCTGGGCCTTTTAACTGGAAACACCATATATTTT,CAWTLGLLTGNTIYF
TRBJ2-3,TRBV5-5,TRBD1,.,TGTGCCAGCAGCCGAGGGTTCGGGACAGGGAATACAGATACGCAGTATTTT,CASSRGFGTGNTDTQYF
TRBJ1-2,TRBV5-4,TRBD1,.,TGTGCCAGCAGCTTTGGACAGGCCCTGGGGGGCTACACCTTC,CASSFGQALGGYTF
TRBJ2-5,TRBV3-1/TRBV3-2,.,.,TGTGCCAGCAGCCCCGCCGGAGAGACCCAGTACTTC,CASSPAGETQYF
TRBJ2-1,TRBV6-4,TRBD2,.,TGTGCCAGCAGTGAGGATAGCGGGGGGTGGAATGAGCAGTTCTTC,CASSEDSGGWNEQFF
TRBJ1-2,TRBV28,.,once,TGTGCCAGCAGTTTACCGGGGGCGCAAGGCTATGGCTACACCTTC,CASSLPGAQGYGYTF
TRBJ1-3,TRBV9,.,.,TGTGCCAGCAGCGTAGCTGCCATGGGGGAGGCAAGCTCTGGAAACACCATATATTTT,CASSVAAMGEASSGNTIYF
TRBJ2-7,TRBV28,.,.,TGTGCCAGCAGCCAGACTCCGTCCTACGAGCAGTACTTC,CASSQTPSYEQYF
TRBJ1-1,TRBV3-1/TRBV3-2,.,.,TGTGCCAGCAGCCAAGATCTAGGGGACACTGAAGCTTTCTTT,CASSQDLGDTEAFF
TRBJ2-7,TRBV27,.,.,TGTGCCAGCAGTTTATCGGACGTAAGAGTCTACGAGCAGTACTTC,CASSLSDVRVYEQYF
TRBJ1-1,TRBV10-3,.,.,TGTGCCATCAGTGGGGAGAGTCAAGCTTTCTTT,CAISGESQAFF
TRBJ2-7,TRBV5-1,.,.,TGCGCCAGCAGCGACCAGACTAGAACCTACGAGCAGTACTTC,CASSDQTRTYEQYF
TRBJ1-1,TRBV29-1,.,.,TGCAGCGTTGGCTTCGGGGAGGGTGAAGCTTTCTTT,CSVGFGEGEAFF